This section outlines one T cell receptor beta chain sequence together with its context. Antigen specificity is unknown. The data stem from a study of T cell responses to AZD1222 COVID-19 vaccine. TCRdb's table, derived via immunoSEQ multiplex PCR, lists solely in-frame clones and lacks some. The sample lists around 100,000 clones, about 90% seen once, with 4% to 5.5% in the top ten. Per the germline V gene, CDR1 is SGHTA and CDR2 is FQGNSA. The V end lost 1 base, the J end lost 9 bases, and 7 bases lay between the germline ends. CDR3 length: 13 amino acids. Study observations and caveats: Donors skewed white British and female; clonal diversity was possibly underestimated. Two AZD1222 doses significantly raised spike-specific TCR breadth and depth over controls. The study sampled repertoires only after the peak T cell response.

The TCR originated in an adult in good health. This specimen was peripheral blood, taken on day 0 of AZD1222 vaccination. The chain links TRBV7-2 to TRBJ1-6; TRBD1 is a possible D gene (5 bases). CDR3 DNA: TGTGCCAGCAGCTTAGTGGGGCTTTCACCCCTCCACTTT. This gives the protein CASSLVGLSPLHF.